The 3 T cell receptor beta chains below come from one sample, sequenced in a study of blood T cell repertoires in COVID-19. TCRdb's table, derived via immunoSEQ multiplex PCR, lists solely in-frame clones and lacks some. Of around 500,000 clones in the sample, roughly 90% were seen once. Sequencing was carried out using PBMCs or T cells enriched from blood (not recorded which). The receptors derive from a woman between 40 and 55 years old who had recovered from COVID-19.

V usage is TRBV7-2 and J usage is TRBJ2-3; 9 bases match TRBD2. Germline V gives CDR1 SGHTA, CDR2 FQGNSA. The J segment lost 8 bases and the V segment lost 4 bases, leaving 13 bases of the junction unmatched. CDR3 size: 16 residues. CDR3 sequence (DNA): TGTGCCAGCAGCTGGGATAGCGGGAGCTACGGGGGTACGCAGTATTTT. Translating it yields CASSWDSGSYGGTQYF.

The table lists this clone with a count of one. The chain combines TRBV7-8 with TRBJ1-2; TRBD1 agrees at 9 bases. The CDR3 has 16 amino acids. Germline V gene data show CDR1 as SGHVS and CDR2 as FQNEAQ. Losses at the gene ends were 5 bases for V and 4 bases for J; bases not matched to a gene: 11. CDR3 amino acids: CASSPRTGDFSYGYTF. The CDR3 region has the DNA TGTGCCAGCAGCCCCCGGACAGGGGACTTTTCCTATGGCTACACCTTC.

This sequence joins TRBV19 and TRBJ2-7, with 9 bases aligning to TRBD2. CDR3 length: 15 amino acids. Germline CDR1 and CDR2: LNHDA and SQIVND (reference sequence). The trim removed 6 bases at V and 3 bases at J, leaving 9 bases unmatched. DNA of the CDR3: TGTGCCAGTAGCATGGGAGCGGGGGGATACTACGAGCAGTACTTC. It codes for CASSMGAGGYYEQYF.